This T cell receptor beta chain was identified during a study of T cell changes during pregnancy in multiple sclerosis. This table comes from immunoSEQ multiplex PCR, and its TCRdb copy is limited to in-frame clones, with some not included. Among 70,000 to 75,000 clones listed, around nine tenths were seen once. This CDR3 has 13 residues. With V trimmed by 2 bases and J by 10 bases, 7 bases remained unmatched. The germline CDR1 and CDR2 sequences are ENHRY and SYGVKD. The gene calls are TRBV10-3 and TRBJ1-2, with 7 bases lining up with TRBD1. Source: peripheral blood, taken in the second trimester of pregnancy. This clonotype was sampled from a female donor in good health, enrolled as a control in a pregnancy study. DNA for the CDR3: TGTGCCATCAGTGAGAGCGGCAGGGGGAACTACACCTTC. Protein product: CAISESGRGNYTF.